This T cell receptor (beta chain) was sequenced during a study of T-cell reconstitution after alpha-beta-depleted transplantation in children. Unique molecular identifiers tagged the TCRbeta library. In TCRdb, the PCR reads were re-called with MiXCR into one record per CDR3 protein. The table records 450,000 to 500,000 distinct CDR3 sequences, around 13% of them present only once. Specimen: PBMCs from the stem cell graft donor, collected from the stem cell graft. The clonotype comes from a human donor who donated a stem cell graft to a child with combined immunodeficiency.

DNA for the CDR3: TGTGCCAGCACAAACGGGGCAACGCAGTATTTT. Translating gives CASTNGATQYF. The J gene is TRBJ2-3, the V gene TRBV12-3 or TRBV12-4; the D call may be TRBD1 or TRBD2 (5 bases each). The V and J ends lost 7 bases and 9 bases respectively, with 11 bases between them. The CDR3 extends over 11 amino acids.